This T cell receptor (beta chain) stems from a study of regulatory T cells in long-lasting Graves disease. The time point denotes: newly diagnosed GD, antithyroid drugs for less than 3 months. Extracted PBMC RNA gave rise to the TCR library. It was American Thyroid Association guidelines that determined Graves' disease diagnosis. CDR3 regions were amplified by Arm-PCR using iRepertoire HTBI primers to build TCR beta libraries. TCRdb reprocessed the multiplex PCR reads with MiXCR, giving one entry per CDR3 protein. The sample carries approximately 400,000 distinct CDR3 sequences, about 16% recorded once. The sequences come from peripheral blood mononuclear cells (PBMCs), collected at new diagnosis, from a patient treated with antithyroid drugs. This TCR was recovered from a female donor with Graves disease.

The CDR3 DNA is TGTGCCACCAGTGACCTGGATGAGGGATCCACAGATACGCAGTATTTT. Translating gives CATSDLDEGSTDTQYF. The rearrangement uses TRBV24-1 and TRBJ2-3; weak D call: TRBD2 (5 bases). CDR1 is KGHDR, CDR2 SFDVKD, per germline. V lost 4 bases and J lost 2, with 15 bases in between. This CDR3 has 16 amino acids.